In this sample, the clone carrying this TCR beta chain turned up a few times. Its antigen is not identified. This CDR3 is built from 15 residues. Germline-derived CDR1 and CDR2 are SGHRS and YFSETQ. V lost 1 base, J lost 8 bases, and 18 bases lay in between. The data were obtained in a study of T-cell memory formation after mild COVID-19. Looking at the study overall: In these data, TCR clusters were largely donor specific. Regarding the study as a whole: Confirmation of SARS-CoV-2 specificity was lacking for second-wave clones peaking day 37. Later expanders leaned CD4+, whereas day 15 to 85 contracting clones were balanced CD4/CD8.

The TCR alpha and TCR beta cDNA libraries, bearing sample barcodes and UMIs, were generated by 5'RACE using constant-segment primers. TCRdb reanalysed the 5' RACE reads using MiXCR and keeps one entry per CDR3 protein. Of approximately 500,000 distinct CDR3 sequences listed, nearly 25% are singletons. The genes are TRBV5-1 and TRBJ1-1; D not certain. The sequenced sample consisted of PBMCs or a T cell subset sorted from them (not recorded which). This clonotype was obtained from an adult woman who had mild COVID-19 (a few samples of this study predate the infection). Cell type and time point are not known. The CDR3 loop reads CASSLTLTRPGEAFF. CDR3 DNA: TGCGCCAGCAGCTTGACCCTAACACGACCGGGCGAAGCTTTCTTT.